The 13 T cell receptor beta chains given below trace back to one sample, sequenced in a study of early stage breast cancer tumors. Sequencing used immunoSEQ multiplex PCR; TCRdb keeps in-frame clones, though not all of them. Altogether 20,000 to 25,000 clones are present, 70% to 80% being singletons, with the ten largest covering about a quarter. Sequencing input: blood. The receptors stem from a person aged 55 to 75 with breast cancer.

V usage is TRBV6-1 and J usage is TRBJ1-1, with 8 bases aligning to TRBD1. This CDR3 has 13 residues. The germline V gene has CDR1 MNHNS and CDR2 SASEGT. V lost 7 bases and J lost 3; bases outside the gene matches: 4. The DNA for the CDR3 is TGTGCCAGCACTTTGACAGGGGACACTGAAGCTTTCTTT. Protein product: CASTLTGDTEAFF.

J is TRBJ1-1 and V is TRBV5-1; TRBD1 aligns across 7 bases. The germline CDR1 and CDR2 sequences are SGHRS and YFSETQ. The CDR3 consists of 17 residues. J gave up 4 bases and V 0 bases, and 12 bases lay outside the gene matches. The CDR3 region is CASSLAGVRGIRTEAFF. CDR3 bases: TGCGCCAGCAGCTTGGCCGGGGTCAGGGGGATTCGCACTGAAGCTTTCTTT.

This chain connects TRBV5-1 to TRBJ1-4, with 8 bases lining up with TRBD1. The J segment lost 8 bases and the V segment lost 4 bases, leaving 13 bases of the junction unmatched. The CDR3 is made up of 16 amino acids. Germline loops: CDR1 SGHRS, CDR2 YFSETQ. CDR3 region: CASSTQGAGVSEKLFF. For the CDR3, the DNA is TGCGCCAGCAGCACTCAGGGGGCTGGGGTCTCGGAAAAACTGTTTTTT.

The rearrangement joins TRBV6-1 to TRBJ2-7, with 7 bases lining up with TRBD1. CDR1 and CDR2 (germline): MNHNS, SASEGT. This CDR3 has 16 residues. J gave up 2 bases and V 3 bases, and 10 bases lay outside the gene matches. CDR3: CASSERTGTSPYEQYF. The CDR3 DNA follows: TGTGCCAGCAGTGAGAGGACAGGAACCTCCCCCTACGAGCAGTACTTC.

The rearrangement uses TRBV5-1 and TRBJ2-1; D is undetermined. The germline V gene encodes CDR1 SGHRS and CDR2 YFSETQ. This CDR3 comprises 13 residues. Between the trimmed V and J ends, which lost 0 bases and 9 bases, there was a span of 10 bases. As DNA, the CDR3 is TGCGCCAGCAGCTTGGGGGGTAAGAGTGAGCAGTTCTTC. Translating it yields CASSLGGKSEQFF. The variable domain in full, completed from reference TRBV5-1 and TRBJ2-1, reads KAGVTQTPRYLIKTRGQQVTLSCSPISGHRSVSWYQQTPGQGLQFLFEYFSETQRNKGNFPGRFSGRQFSNSRSEMNVSTLELGDSALYLCASSLGGKSEQFFGPGTRLTVL.

This clone was observed once. The CDR3 sequence: CASSFDWVQETQYF. CDR3 in DNA: TGCGCCAGCAGCTTCGACTGGGTTCAAGAGACCCAGTACTTC. The genes are TRBV5-1 and TRBJ2-5; D is undetermined. The germline V gene encodes CDR1 SGHRS and CDR2 YFSETQ. The CDR3 is made up of 14 amino acids. V lost 2 bases to trimming and J lost 2 bases, with 10 bases between them.

The chain is built from TRBV5-1 and TRBJ2-1; 7 nucleotides line up with TRBD2. Per the germline V gene, CDR1 is SGHRS and CDR2 is YFSETQ. V dropped 4 bases and J dropped 3; count of bases not matched to a gene: 4. CDR3 size: 14 residues. The CDR3 coding sequence is TGCGCCAGCAGCCAAGGACTAGACTACAATGAGCAGTTCTTC. Its translation: CASSQGLDYNEQFF.

The chain links TRBV9 to TRBJ2-3; D is uncertain. The V end lost 4 bases, the J end lost 6 bases, and 6 bases lay between the germline ends. CDR3 length: 11 residues. CDR1 is SGDLS, CDR2 YYNGEE, per germline. The DNA for the CDR3 is TGTGCCAGCAGCTCCGAGGATACGCAGTATTTT. Protein sequence: CASSSEDTQYF.

This chain's CDR3 is CSGGRPSDTEAFF. In DNA form, the CDR3 reads TGCAGCGGAGGAAGGCCTTCGGACACTGAAGCTTTCTTT. The rearrangement joins TRBV29-1 to TRBJ1-1; D unclear. The CDR3 spans 13 residues. Germline V CDR1 and CDR2: SQVTM, ANQGSEA. Deletions cut 7 bases from V and 3 bases from J, with 15 bases between.

The chain joins TRBV30 to TRBJ1-1, with unresolved D. The germline V gene has CDR1 GTSNPN and CDR2 SVGIG (reference sequence). V lost 3 bases to trimming and J lost 4 bases, with 15 bases between them. CDR3 size: 14 residues. The CDR3 spells CAWSGSWGITEAFF. CDR3 DNA sequence: TGTGCCTGGAGCGGTTCCTGGGGAATCACTGAAGCTTTCTTT.

The chain couples TRBV6-1 to TRBJ2-3; D possibly corresponds to TRBD1 (5 bases). V lost 2 bases, J lost 2 bases, and 8 bases lay in between. The CDR3 totals 14 residues. From germline, CDR1 is MNHNS and CDR2 SASEGT. The CDR3 coding sequence is TGTGCCAGCAGTGAAAGGGGCCTCACAGATACGCAGTATTTT. Amino acids: CASSERGLTDTQYF.

The chain is built from TRBV6-5 and TRBJ1-2; possibly TRBD1 for D (5 bases). Germline-derived CDR1 and CDR2 are MNHEY and SVGAGI. V was shortened by 6 bases and J by 7 bases, with 15 bases between the two germline ends. The CDR3 covers 13 residues. CDR3 DNA: TGTGCCAGCAGGTCAGAGGGGCGTTCTGGCTACACCTTC. Protein sequence: CASRSEGRSGYTF.

The gene calls are TRBV6-1 and TRBJ2-1; the match to TRBD2 covers 10 bases. The CDR3 length is 14 residues. J lost 4 bases, V lost 6 bases, and 3 bases had no gene match. CDR1 and CDR2 from the germline V gene are MNHNS and SASEGT. This chain's CDR3 is CASSGLAEYNEQFF. The CDR3 region has the DNA TGTGCCAGCAGCGGACTAGCGGAATACAATGAGCAGTTCTTC.